This T cell receptor (beta chain) stems from a study of early T cells in non-severe SARS-CoV-2 infection. Study-wide results and caveats: Reliance on VDJdb matching favored anti-spike CD8 responses; private and CD4 specificities were missed.

This clonotype was counted ten times or more. Its antigen remains unknown. The germline V and J ends were trimmed by 8 bases and 5 bases, with 9 bases remaining between them. This CDR3 has 11 amino acids. CDR1 KGHSH and CDR2 LQKENI come from the germline V gene. Researchers tagged individual cDNA molecules with unique molecular identifiers. Each CDR3 protein is one row after TCRdb ran MiXCR on the 5' RACE reads. The data contain roughly 70,000 distinct CDR3 sequences, about 19% of them singletons. The sequenced sample was whole blood, obtained at baseline. V is TRBV18 and J is TRBJ2-5; no firm D call. The TCR comes from an adult who was a healthcare worker with PCR-confirmed SARS-CoV-2 infection or an uninfected control (not recorded which). The CDR3 nucleotides are TGTGCCAGCCGTTCCGCCGAGACCCAGTACTTC. It is translated as CASRSAETQYF.